This is a list of T cell receptor beta chains from one sample in a study of lymphopenia after photon versus proton radiotherapy. Clones were sequenced by immunoSEQ multiplex PCR, and TCRdb holds only the in-frame ones, with some missing. Counted here are approximately 17,000 clones, 84% occurring once; the ten biggest clones make up 20% to 25%. This specimen consisted of peripheral blood, obtained from a patient treated with proton-based radiotherapy. These receptors all stem from a man between 65 and 85 years old with pancreatic cancer. Each CDR3 is given with its conserved first and last residue. The D gene is left open where the match is weak. The size entry is marked missing in some rows and otherwise reads once, few, many or a size class.

V gene: TRBV5-1
clone size: .
J gene: TRBJ2-7
CDR3 length: 16
D gene: TRBD1
CDR3 DNA: TGCGCCAGCAGCCCGTGGGGGGACAGGGGGCTAAACGAGCAGTACTTC
CDR3 protein: CASSPWGDRGLNEQYF

V gene: TRBV4-2
clone size: .
J gene: TRBJ2-3
CDR3 length: 16
D gene: .
CDR3 DNA: TGTGCCAGCAGCTCAGAAATTGGTCCGCGGGTGAATACGCAGTATTTT
CDR3 protein: CASSSEIGPRVNTQYF

V gene: TRBV10-3
clone size: .
J gene: TRBJ2-1
CDR3 length: 17
D gene: TRBD2
CDR3 DNA: TGTGCCATCAGCCCGGGACTAGCGGGAGTCTCCTACAATGAGCAGTTCTTC
CDR3 protein: CAISPGLAGVSYNEQFF

V gene: TRBV21-1
clone size: few
J gene: TRBJ1-1
CDR3 length: 19
D gene: .
CDR3 DNA: TGTGCCAGCAGCAAAGAAAGAGGGACCGGACAGATCATGAACACTGAAGCTTTCTTT
CDR3 protein: CASSKERGTGQIMNTEAFF

V gene: TRBV30
clone size: .
J gene: TRBJ2-7
CDR3 length: 14
D gene: TRBD1
CDR3 DNA: TGTGCCTGGAGTCCTACAGGGGTAGATTACGAGCAGTACTTC
CDR3 protein: CAWSPTGVDYEQYF

V gene: TRBV4-1
clone size: .
J gene: TRBJ2-3
CDR3 length: 16
D gene: TRBD1
CDR3 DNA: TGCGCCAGCAGCCCTAATCACAGGGGGCGTTCAGATACGCAGTATTTT
CDR3 protein: CASSPNHRGRSDTQYF

V gene: TRBV10-3
clone size: .
J gene: TRBJ1-1
CDR3 length: 13
D gene: .
CDR3 DNA: TGTGCCATCAGGAGGGGTCCTGGGACTGAAGCTTTCTTT
CDR3 protein: CAIRRGPGTEAFF

V gene: TRBV27
clone size: .
J gene: TRBJ2-7
CDR3 length: 15
D gene: .
CDR3 DNA: TGTGCCAGCAGTTTATCTCATGGACTGCCCTACGAGCAGTACTTC
CDR3 protein: CASSLSHGLPYEQYF

V gene: TRBV18
clone size: .
J gene: TRBJ2-1
CDR3 length: 17
D gene: .
CDR3 DNA: TGTGCCAGCTCACCAGGGCCAGGGCAGGGCCGATACAATGAGCAGTTCTTC
CDR3 protein: CASSPGPGQGRYNEQFF

V gene: TRBV27
clone size: once
J gene: TRBJ2-7
CDR3 length: 17
D gene: .
CDR3 DNA: TGTGCCAGCAGTTTATCGTCAGTCGGGCAGGGAAGAAGCAAGCAGTACTTC
CDR3 protein: CASSLSSVGQGRSKQYF

V gene: TRBV6-1
clone size: .
J gene: TRBJ1-1
CDR3 length: 12
D gene: TRBD1
CDR3 DNA: TGTGCCAGCAGTGAAAGGACAGGGGAAGCTTTCTTT
CDR3 protein: CASSERTGEAFF

V gene: TRBV7-2
clone size: few
J gene: TRBJ2-7
CDR3 length: 13
D gene: .
CDR3 DNA: TGTGCCAGCAGCCCCAGGGAGACGCTGGGGCAGTACTTC
CDR3 protein: CASSPRETLGQYF

V gene: TRBV6-1
clone size: .
J gene: TRBJ2-1
CDR3 length: 15
D gene: TRBD2
CDR3 DNA: TGTGCCAGCAGTGAGAGTAGCGGGGGGTACAATGAGCAGTTCTTC
CDR3 protein: CASSESSGGYNEQFF

V gene: TRBV6-1
clone size: .
J gene: TRBJ1-4
CDR3 length: 15
D gene: .
CDR3 DNA: TGTGCCAGCAGTGAACGGAGGGTCGGCGGGGAAAAACTGTTTTTT
CDR3 protein: CASSERRVGGEKLFF

V gene: TRBV7-2
clone size: .
J gene: TRBJ1-1
CDR3 length: 15
D gene: TRBD1
CDR3 DNA: TGTGCCAGCAGCTCCCTAGACAGGGCTGGGACTGAAGCTTTCTTT
CDR3 protein: CASSSLDRAGTEAFF

V gene: TRBV7-8
clone size: .
J gene: TRBJ2-5
CDR3 length: 15
D gene: .
CDR3 DNA: TGTGCCAGCAGCCCAAACTGGGGGGCCGGTGAGACCCAGTACTTC
CDR3 protein: CASSPNWGAGETQYF

V gene: TRBV9
clone size: .
J gene: TRBJ2-3
CDR3 length: 17
D gene: TRBD2
CDR3 DNA: TGTGCCAGCAGCGCGCCGACTAGCGGGGGACTCACAGATACGCAGTATTTT
CDR3 protein: CASSAPTSGGLTDTQYF

V gene: TRBV29-1
clone size: .
J gene: TRBJ1-1
CDR3 length: 15
D gene: TRBD1
CDR3 DNA: TGCAGCGTTGATGGCCACAGGGGCGGCGGGACTGAAGCTTTCTTT
CDR3 protein: CSVDGHRGGGTEAFF

V gene: TRBV7-8
clone size: .
J gene: TRBJ1-4
CDR3 length: 14
D gene: .
CDR3 DNA: TGTGCCAGCAGCTTACGGTGGGGGGATGAAAAACTGTTTTTT
CDR3 protein: CASSLRWGDEKLFF

V gene: TRBV19
clone size: .
J gene: TRBJ1-5
CDR3 length: 15
D gene: .
CDR3 DNA: TGTGCCAGTAGTATAAGGGAGGGCTCCAATCAGCCCCAGCATTTT
CDR3 protein: CASSIREGSNQPQHF

V gene: TRBV5-4
clone size: .
J gene: TRBJ2-5
CDR3 length: 15
D gene: TRBD1
CDR3 DNA: TGTGCCAGCAGCTTAGGCAGGGGGAGACAAGAGACCCAGTACTTC
CDR3 protein: CASSLGRGRQETQYF

V gene: TRBV19
clone size: .
J gene: TRBJ1-2
CDR3 length: 14
D gene: TRBD1
CDR3 DNA: TGTGCCAGTAGTATCGGGGACAGGGATCATGGCTACACCTTC
CDR3 protein: CASSIGDRDHGYTF

V gene: TRBV19
clone size: .
J gene: TRBJ2-1
CDR3 length: 14
D gene: TRBD2
CDR3 DNA: TGTGCCAGTAACCTAGCGGGAGCTCCCAATGAGCAGTTCTTC
CDR3 protein: CASNLAGAPNEQFF

V gene: TRBV10-3
clone size: .
J gene: TRBJ2-5
CDR3 length: 13
D gene: .
CDR3 DNA: TGTGCCATCAGCGCGGGGGCTAGGGAGACCCAGTACTTC
CDR3 protein: CAISAGARETQYF

V gene: TRBV5-1
clone size: .
J gene: TRBJ2-7
CDR3 length: 14
D gene: .
CDR3 DNA: TGCGCCAGCAGCCTGACTAGTCTTTCCTACGAGCAGTACTTC
CDR3 protein: CASSLTSLSYEQYF

V gene: TRBV4-1
clone size: .
J gene: TRBJ2-2
CDR3 length: 16
D gene: .
CDR3 DNA: TGCGCCAGCAGCCAATCCGAGGGGGGGCGGAACGGGGAGCTGTTTTTT
CDR3 protein: CASSQSEGGRNGELFF

V gene: TRBV6-5
clone size: .
J gene: TRBJ1-4
CDR3 length: 13
D gene: .
CDR3 DNA: TGTGCCAGCAGTTACACAGGGAATGAAAAACTGTTTTTT
CDR3 protein: CASSYTGNEKLFF

V gene: TRBV6-1
clone size: .
J gene: TRBJ2-5
CDR3 length: 13
D gene: .
CDR3 DNA: TGTGCCAGCAGTCGGGCAGGAGAAGAGACCCAGTACTTC
CDR3 protein: CASSRAGEETQYF

V gene: TRBV19
clone size: .
J gene: TRBJ2-3
CDR3 length: 14
D gene: TRBD2
CDR3 DNA: TGTGCCAGTAGTTGGCAGCGGGGGTTAGATACGCAGTATTTT
CDR3 protein: CASSWQRGLDTQYF

V gene: TRBV7-9
clone size: .
J gene: TRBJ2-5
CDR3 length: 16
D gene: .
CDR3 DNA: TGTGCCAGCAGCTCGGCCGGGACGAAGAGGTATGAGACCCAGTACTTC
CDR3 protein: CASSSAGTKRYETQYF

V gene: TRBV30
clone size: .
J gene: TRBJ2-2
CDR3 length: 15
D gene: TRBD2
CDR3 DNA: TGTGCCTGGAGTCGGGGACTAGAGAACACCGGGGAGCTGTTTTTT
CDR3 protein: CAWSRGLENTGELFF

V gene: TRBV27
clone size: .
J gene: TRBJ1-1
CDR3 length: 14
D gene: .
CDR3 DNA: TGTGCCAGCAGTTTAAGGCCCCGGGTGACTGAAGCTTTCTTT
CDR3 protein: CASSLRPRVTEAFF

V gene: TRBV6-1
clone size: .
J gene: TRBJ2-5
CDR3 length: 13
D gene: TRBD1
CDR3 DNA: TGTGCCAGCAGTGCGGGACAGCAAGAGACCCAGTACTTC
CDR3 protein: CASSAGQQETQYF

V gene: TRBV11-2
clone size: .
J gene: TRBJ1-1
CDR3 length: 13
D gene: .
CDR3 DNA: TGTGCCAGCAGCACACAGGGGAACACTGAAGCTTTCTTT
CDR3 protein: CASSTQGNTEAFF

V gene: TRBV6-1
clone size: .
J gene: TRBJ1-5
CDR3 length: 14
D gene: .
CDR3 DNA: TGTGCCAGCAGTGAAGGGCCGAACAATCAGCCCCAGCATTTT
CDR3 protein: CASSEGPNNQPQHF

V gene: TRBV25-1
clone size: once
J gene: TRBJ2-6
CDR3 length: 14
D gene: .
CDR3 DNA: TGTGCCAGCAGGAGGCAGGGGGGGGCCAACGTCCTGACTTTC
CDR3 protein: CASRRQGGANVLTF

V gene: TRBV19
clone size: .
J gene: TRBJ2-1
CDR3 length: 13
D gene: .
CDR3 DNA: TGTGCCAGTGCGGTAGCAATGAGCAATGAGCAGTTCTTC
CDR3 protein: CASAVAMSNEQFF

V gene: TRBV7-3
clone size: .
J gene: TRBJ2-2
CDR3 length: 16
D gene: .
CDR3 DNA: TGTGCCAGCAGCTTAGGCGGGACAGCGAACACCGGGGAGCTGTTTTTT
CDR3 protein: CASSLGGTANTGELFF

V gene: TRBV27
clone size: .
J gene: TRBJ1-1
CDR3 length: 16
D gene: .
CDR3 DNA: TGTGCCAGCCGGGGGACGGGAGCCTCGGGTTTCACTGAAGCTTTCTTT
CDR3 protein: CASRGTGASGFTEAFF

V gene: TRBV6-4
clone size: .
J gene: TRBJ1-1
CDR3 length: 13
D gene: .
CDR3 DNA: TGTGCCAGCAGCCAGGGACAGAACACTGAAGCTTTCTTT
CDR3 protein: CASSQGQNTEAFF

V gene: TRBV5-6
clone size: .
J gene: TRBJ2-3
CDR3 length: 13
D gene: .
CDR3 DNA: TGTGCCAGCAGCCCTAGCCGCACAGATACGCAGTATTTT
CDR3 protein: CASSPSRTDTQYF

V gene: TRBV19
clone size: .
J gene: TRBJ2-3
CDR3 length: 12
D gene: .
CDR3 DNA: TGTGCCAGTAGTATCGACACAGATACGCAGTATTTT
CDR3 protein: CASSIDTDTQYF

V gene: TRBV10-3
clone size: .
J gene: TRBJ1-5
CDR3 length: 14
D gene: .
CDR3 DNA: TGTGCCACCCTTGACAGTTATAGCAATCAGCCCCAGCATTTT
CDR3 protein: CATLDSYSNQPQHF

V gene: TRBV11-2
clone size: .
J gene: TRBJ2-7
CDR3 length: 16
D gene: TRBD1
CDR3 DNA: TGTGCCAGCAGCTTAGAGGGGACAGGGGGCTTCTACGAGCAGTACTTC
CDR3 protein: CASSLEGTGGFYEQYF

V gene: TRBV30
clone size: .
J gene: TRBJ1-4
CDR3 length: 15
D gene: .
CDR3 DNA: TGTGCCTGGAGTCGAGACCGACGCCCTAATGAAAAACTGTTTTTT
CDR3 protein: CAWSRDRRPNEKLFF

V gene: TRBV19
clone size: .
J gene: TRBJ2-1
CDR3 length: 12
D gene: .
CDR3 DNA: TGTGCCAGTAGTATAGAGCCGGGAGCACAGTTCTTC
CDR3 protein: CASSIEPGAQFF

V gene: TRBV5-4
clone size: .
J gene: TRBJ1-2
CDR3 length: 15
D gene: .
CDR3 DNA: TGTGCCAGCTGTCTACTACCAGGAAAGACCTATGGCTACACCTTC
CDR3 protein: CASCLLPGKTYGYTF

V gene: TRBV7-8
clone size: .
J gene: TRBJ2-4
CDR3 length: 14
D gene: TRBD1
CDR3 DNA: TGTGCCAGCAGCTTTCGACAGGGGTCCGTCATTCAGTACTTC
CDR3 protein: CASSFRQGSVIQYF

V gene: TRBV6-6
clone size: once
J gene: TRBJ2-5
CDR3 length: 15
D gene: .
CDR3 DNA: TGTGCCAGCAGATTTCCGACGGGAAACCAAGAGACCCAGTACTTC
CDR3 protein: CASRFPTGNQETQYF

V gene: TRBV2
clone size: .
J gene: TRBJ2-6
CDR3 length: 13
D gene: .
CDR3 DNA: TGTGCCAGCATGGGGTCTGGGGCCAACGTCCTGACTTTC
CDR3 protein: CASMGSGANVLTF

V gene: TRBV11-2
clone size: .
J gene: TRBJ1-2
CDR3 length: 14
D gene: TRBD1
CDR3 DNA: TGTGCCAGCAGCTCGGGACAGCACTCCTATGGCTACACCTTC
CDR3 protein: CASSSGQHSYGYTF

V gene: TRBV2
clone size: .
J gene: TRBJ2-1
CDR3 length: 15
D gene: TRBD2
CDR3 DNA: TGTGCCAGCAGTGAGCGGGAGGTGGTATACAATGAGCAGTTCTTC
CDR3 protein: CASSEREVVYNEQFF

V gene: TRBV11-2
clone size: .
J gene: TRBJ1-1
CDR3 length: 13
D gene: .
CDR3 DNA: TGTGCCAGCAGCTGGCGCGGGACGGATGAAGCTTTCTTT
CDR3 protein: CASSWRGTDEAFF

V gene: TRBV7-3
clone size: .
J gene: TRBJ2-7
CDR3 length: 13
D gene: .
CDR3 DNA: TGTGCCAGCAGCTCAGGACCGAACAAGGAGCAGTACTTC
CDR3 protein: CASSSGPNKEQYF

V gene: TRBV5-6
clone size: .
J gene: TRBJ1-2
CDR3 length: 14
D gene: .
CDR3 DNA: TGTGCCAGCAGCTTGGGTCGGGGAGTGGCTGGCTACACCTTC
CDR3 protein: CASSLGRGVAGYTF

V gene: TRBV18
clone size: .
J gene: TRBJ1-1
CDR3 length: 14
D gene: .
CDR3 DNA: TGTGCCAGCTCACCAACCGGGTTGAACACTGAAGCTTTCTTT
CDR3 protein: CASSPTGLNTEAFF

V gene: TRBV7-2
clone size: .
J gene: TRBJ1-2
CDR3 length: 13
D gene: .
CDR3 DNA: TGTGCCAGCAGCTTAGGGGGGGCCTATGGCTACACCTTC
CDR3 protein: CASSLGGAYGYTF

V gene: TRBV7-3
clone size: .
J gene: TRBJ1-2
CDR3 length: 14
D gene: .
CDR3 DNA: TGTGCCAGCAGCTTACAAGGCGTGTGGCCAGCCTACACCTTC
CDR3 protein: CASSLQGVWPAYTF